The 8 T cell receptor beta chains below were found in one sample sequenced in a study of blood T cells in healthy people across ages (dated by TCRdb to about 2015). Libraries were built with 5' RACE. The sequencer listed for this sample is Illumina HiSeq 2500. A second PCR of roughly 7 to 11 cycles was performed with a sample-barcoded 5' primer and a J-beta primer mix. In TCRdb, the public reads were trimmed at Q25 with fastp and aligned with MiXCR, with productive beta chains retained. Each entry merges the rows of one CDR3 protein and shows their most common DNA and genes. The sample includes roughly 800,000 distinct CDR3 sequences, with approximately 24% observed a single time. Roughly 3.1% of the sample comes from the top ten. These data were also filed under a second study, of T cells of mothers and their children.

Sequences were obtained from blood. Every receptor here comes from a boy between 10 and 17 years old in good health.

In its sample, this clonotype was seen a few times. The chain is built from TRBV5-1 and TRBJ2-5, with 7 nucleotides matching TRBD2. V lost 6 bases to trimming and J lost 2 bases; unmatched junction nucleotides: 4. Per germline, CDR1 SGHRS and CDR2 YFSETQ. This CDR3 region has 13 residues. CDR3 in amino acids: CASTAGVQETQYF. The CDR3 DNA sequence: TGCGCCAGCACGGCGGGGGTACAAGAGACCCAGTACTTC.

The V call is TRBV14, the J call TRBJ1-2; the match to TRBD1 covers 7 bases. The ends lost 2 bases at V and 7 bases at J; junction bases unmatched: 13. Germline CDR1 SGHDN, CDR2 FVKESK. The CDR3 has 16 residues. The CDR3 nucleotides are TGTGCCAGCAGCCAATTTTCGGGTGCAGGGGGACTTGGCTACACCTTC. Protein product: CASSQFSGAGGLGYTF.

This chain connects TRBV2 to TRBJ2-5; possibly TRBD1 for D (6 bases). The DNA end is a closer match to TRBJ2-1, so the J assignment may be wrong. Looked up from germline, CDR1 is SNHLY and CDR2 is FYNNEI. The CDR3 runs to 16 residues. This CDR3 is CASSPTGSQRYNEQFF. The CDR3 DNA sequence: TGTGCCAGCAGCCCTACAGGGAGCCAAAGGTACAATGAGCAGTTCTTC.

This rearrangement joins TRBV20-1 to TRBJ2-5; D may be TRBD1 (5 bases). Trimming took 0 bases from V and 0 from J, leaving 11 bases between them. Per the germline V gene, CDR1 is DFQATT and CDR2 is SNEGSKA (reference sequence). CDR3 length equals 15 residues. CDR3 nucleotide sequence: TGCAGTGCTAGAGATCCGGCAGGGCACCAAGAGACCCAGTACTTC. Amino acid sequence: CSARDPAGHQETQYF.

The rearrangement uses TRBV28 and TRBJ2-7; D may match TRBD1 or TRBD2 (6 bases each). The germline V gene encodes CDR1 MDHEN and CDR2 SYDVKM. The CDR3 is made up of 15 amino acids. CDR3 sequence: CASAVTKGGLHEQYF. CDR3 DNA: TGTGCATCAGCAGTCACCAAGGGGGGCCTCCACGAGCAGTACTTC.

The chain combines TRBV25-1 with TRBJ2-1; D is unclear. The CDR3 loop spans 16 amino acids. Germline V gene sequence: CDR1 MGHDK, CDR2 SYGVNS. V was clipped by 3 bases and J by 0 bases, with 12 bases between them. The CDR3 reads CASSEGKVGSYNEQFF. The DNA for the CDR3 is TGTGCCAGCAGTGAGGGGAAGGTGGGCTCCTACAATGAGCAGTTCTTC.

CDR3 protein: CASVGGSGNTIYF. The DNA of the CDR3 is TGTGCCAGCGTCGGTGGGTCTGGAAACACCATATATTTT. This rearrangement joins TRBV11-2 to TRBJ1-3, with D unresolved. V lost 8 bases, J lost 1 base, and 9 bases lay in between. CDR3 length: 13 residues. CDR1 is SGHAT and CDR2 is FQNNGV in the germline V gene.

The chain couples TRBV27 to TRBJ2-3; TRBD2 matches at 10 bases. This CDR3 region has 19 residues. Germline V gives CDR1 MNHEY, CDR2 SMNVEV (reference sequence). Trimming at V came to 6 bases and at J to 3 bases, leaving 18 bases not matched to a gene. This CDR3 is CASRPESGLAGVRTDTQYF. The CDR3 DNA sequence: TGTGCCAGCAGGCCAGAAAGTGGGCTAGCGGGAGTCCGGACAGATACGCAGTATTTT.